These T cell receptor beta chains were read from a single sample in a study of blood T cell repertoires in COVID-19. Measured with immunoSEQ multiplex PCR; TCRdb has only the in-frame clones, and not every one. Of over 200,000 clones listed, less than 90% were seen once; the top ten hold less than 7%. The sample comprised PBMCs or T cells enriched from blood (not recorded which). The receptors derive from a woman in her forties who had recovered from COVID-19. Each CDR3 is given with its conserved first and last residue. D genes are given only for firm matches. The size of a clone is reported for some rows only, either as once, few or many, or as a class for expanded clones.

clone_size	j_call	d_call	v_call	cdr3_aa	cdr3_nt
NA	TRBJ2-7	NA	TRBV27	CASSPTAGQSSYEQYF	TGTGCCAGCAGTCCAACCGCAGGACAGAGCTCCTACGAGCAGTACTTC
NA	TRBJ1-1	NA	TRBV28	CASSLERRTEAFF	TGTGCCAGCAGTTTGGAGCGAAGGACTGAAGCTTTCTTT
NA	TRBJ2-5	TRBD2	TRBV15	CATSEGTSGEQETQYF	TGTGCCACCAGCGAGGGGACTAGCGGGGAACAAGAGACCCAGTACTTC
NA	TRBJ1-6	TRBD1	TRBV7-2	CASSLGTGGYNSPLHF	TGTGCCAGCAGCTTAGGGACAGGGGGCTATAATTCACCCCTCCACTTT
NA	TRBJ1-2	TRBD1	TRBV9	CASSSPGTEDYGYTF	TGTGCCAGCAGCTCTCCTGGGACAGAGGACTATGGCTACACCTTC
NA	TRBJ1-1	NA	TRBV29-1	CSVIRQTNTEAFF	TGCAGCGTTATTCGACAGACCAACACTGAAGCTTTCTTT
NA	TRBJ2-3	TRBD2	TRBV2	CASLSGRERDTQYF	TGTGCCAGCCTTAGCGGGAGGGAGAGAGATACGCAGTATTTT
NA	TRBJ2-2	NA	TRBV7-2	CASSSNTGELFF	TGTGCCAGCAGCTCAAACACCGGGGAGCTGTTTTTT
few	TRBJ2-1	TRBD2	TRBV4-3	CASSQDSAGVGPYNEQFF	TGCGCCAGCAGCCAAGATTCAGCGGGAGTTGGGCCCTACAATGAGCAGTTCTTC
NA	TRBJ2-2	TRBD2	TRBV6-2/TRBV6-3	CASSYSILAGVGELFF	TGTGCCAGCAGTTACTCGATCCTAGCGGGAGTCGGGGAGCTGTTTTTT
NA	TRBJ2-3	NA	TRBV19	CASSFGQFTDTQYF	TGTGCCAGTAGTTTTGGACAGTTCACAGATACGCAGTATTTT
once	TRBJ2-5	NA	TRBV11-2	CASSSPAGSKRTQYF	TGTGCCAGCAGCTCCCCGGCGGGGAGTAAGAGAACCCAGTACTTC
NA	TRBJ1-1	NA	TRBV30	CAWSGAITGLFTEAFF	TGTGCCTGGAGTGGGGCAATTACAGGGCTGTTTACTGAAGCTTTCTTT
NA	TRBJ2-2	TRBD2	TRBV4-1	CASSGTRNTGELFF	TGCGCCAGCAGCGGGACTAGGAACACCGGGGAGCTGTTTTTT
NA	TRBJ2-3	NA	TRBV12-3/TRBV12-4	CASSLSLLDTQYF	TGTGCCAGCAGTTTATCCCTTCTAGATACGCAGTATTTT
NA	TRBJ2-1	NA	TRBV2	CASRARGSSYNEQFF	TGTGCCAGCAGGGCTAGGGGGAGCTCCTACAATGAGCAGTTCTTC
NA	TRBJ2-2	NA	TRBV7-2	CASSPTLVTGELFF	TGTGCCAGCAGCCCTACTCTAGTTACCGGGGAGCTGTTTTTT
NA	TRBJ1-2	TRBD1	TRBV11-1	CASSLDRADYGYTF	TGTGCCAGCAGCTTGGACAGGGCAGACTATGGCTACACCTTC
NA	TRBJ2-3	TRBD2	TRBV9	CASSTRTSGRYGTDTQYF	TGTGCCAGCAGCACACGGACTAGCGGGAGATATGGCACAGATACGCAGTATTTT
once	TRBJ1-5	NA	TRBV19	CASSIEVNQPQHF	TGTGCCAGTAGTATCGAGGTCAATCAGCCCCAGCATTTT
NA	TRBJ1-2	TRBD1	TRBV14	CASSQLYRGPDYGYTF	TGTGCCAGCAGCCAATTGTACAGGGGGCCGGACTATGGCTACACCTTC
NA	TRBJ2-1	TRBD2	TRBV24-1	CATSASGRYNEQFF	TGTGCCACCAGTGCTAGCGGGAGGTACAATGAGCAGTTCTTC
NA	TRBJ2-2	TRBD2	TRBV3-1/TRBV3-2	CASSHSGRYLGELFF	TGTGCCAGCAGCCATAGCGGGAGGTATCTCGGGGAGCTGTTTTTT
NA	TRBJ1-1	NA	TRBV18	CASSLGGHPNTEAFF	TGTGCCAGCTCCCTTGGGGGACACCCGAACACTGAAGCTTTCTTT
NA	TRBJ1-2	NA	TRBV19	CASSPSGVGDGYTF	TGTGCCAGTAGTCCTTCAGGGGTTGGAGATGGCTACACCTTC
once	TRBJ2-3	TRBD2	TRBV5-6	CASSRRTSGRSTDTQYF	TGTGCCAGCAGCCGGAGGACTAGCGGGAGGAGCACAGATACGCAGTATTTT
NA	TRBJ2-1	TRBD2	TRBV11-2	CASSLVGGLAGEQFF	TGTGCCAGCAGCTTAGTTGGGGGACTAGCGGGTGAGCAGTTCTTC
NA	TRBJ1-3	NA	TRBV18	CATTLQGSGNTIYF	TGTGCCACCACCCTCCAGGGCTCTGGAAACACCATATATTTT
NA	TRBJ1-2	TRBD1	TRBV5-4	CASRLSGDRGDYGYTF	TGTGCCAGCAGATTGTCCGGGGACAGGGGGGACTATGGCTACACCTTC
NA	TRBJ2-2	TRBD1	TRBV3-1/TRBV3-2	CASSQRDRTGELFF	TGTGCCAGCAGCCAACGGGACAGGACCGGGGAGCTGTTTTTT
few	TRBJ2-1	TRBD2	TRBV7-6	CASSLWTSVSLLPSSYNEQFF	TGTGCCAGCAGCTTATGGACTAGCGTGAGTCTGTTACCGAGCTCCTACAATGAGCAGTTCTTC
NA	TRBJ1-1	NA	TRBV4-1	CASSQLGLGGAFF	TGCGCCAGCAGCCAGTTGGGATTGGGGGGGGCTTTCTTT
NA	TRBJ2-7	NA	TRBV6-5	CAISMSGIDEQYF	TGTGCCATTTCAATGTCGGGAATCGACGAGCAGTACTTC
NA	TRBJ2-5	TRBD2	TRBV7-9	CASSLEGTSGGQETQYF	TGTGCCAGCAGCTTAGAGGGAACTAGCGGGGGCCAAGAGACCCAGTACTTC
NA	TRBJ1-5	TRBD1	TRBV6-5	CASKTGGGNQPQHF	TGTGCCAGCAAGACAGGGGGTGGCAATCAGCCCCAGCATTTT
NA	TRBJ1-1	NA	TRBV19	CASSGPTGGPTEAFF	TGTGCCAGTAGTGGACCGACGGGGGGCCCGACTGAAGCTTTCTTT
NA	TRBJ2-5	TRBD2	TRBV27	CASSQSSGSVGTQYF	TGTGCCAGCAGTCAGTCTAGCGGGAGCGTAGGGACCCAGTACTTC